One sample yielded the 26 T cell receptor beta chains listed below, sequenced in a study of cytomegalovirus exposure and HLA in healthy donors. Repertoires were generated with immunoSEQ multiplex PCR, while TCRdb's copy carries only in-frame clones and drops some. The table includes tens of thousands of clones, around 90% detected once. Sequencing was done on a sample of PBMCs. All receptors derive from a woman between 18 and 30 years old in good health and CMV-seropositive.

V usage is TRBV4-3 and J usage is TRBJ1-1; perhaps TRBD1 as D (5 bases). CDR3 length equals 15 residues. In germline, CDR1 is LGHNA, CDR2 YSLEER. Trimming left V 0 bases short and J 4 bases short, with 12 bases between. CDR3 in DNA: TGCGCCAGCAGCCAAGAAGTTGGGGGGGGCACTGAAGCTTTCTTT. Translation gives CASSQEVGGGTEAFF.

The rearrangement uses TRBV11-1 and TRBJ2-7; 8 bases map to TRBD1. Trimming cost V 5 bases and J 2 bases; bases outside gene matches: 8. The CDR3 runs 15 residues. CDR1 is SGHAT and CDR2 is FQDESV in the germline V gene (reference sequence). CDR3 amino acids: CASSQGARGAYEQYF. The CDR3 nucleotides read TGTGCCAGCAGCCAGGGGGCGAGGGGTGCCTACGAGCAGTACTTC. The whole variable domain, remainder taken from reference TRBV11-1 and TRBJ2-7, is EAEVAQSPRYKITEKSQAVAFWCDPISGHATLYWYRQILGQGPELLVQFQDESVVDDSQLPKDRFSAERLKGVDSTLKIQPAELGDSAMYLCASSQGARGAYEQYFGPGTRLTVT.

The V call is TRBV9, the J call TRBJ2-3; 9 bases are shared with TRBD2. Losses at the gene ends were 0 bases for V and 4 bases for J; bases not matched to a gene: 12. CDR1 SGDLS and CDR2 YYNGEE come from the germline V gene. This CDR3 has 18 amino acids. This CDR3 reads CASSVALTRGRAADTQYF. CDR3 coding DNA: TGTGCCAGCAGCGTAGCGCTGACTCGCGGGAGGGCCGCAGATACGCAGTATTTT.

This chain's CDR3 is CATSRGGATYNEQFF. The CDR3, as DNA: TGTGCCACCAGCAGAGGCGGGGCCACCTACAATGAGCAGTTCTTC. The gene calls are TRBV15 and TRBJ2-1; possibly TRBD2 for D (6 bases). Trimming cost V 1 base and J 2 bases, with 9 bases left between them. The length of the CDR3 is 15 residues. Germline V CDR1 and CDR2: LNHNV, YYDKDF (reference sequence).

The rearrangement joins TRBV5-4 to TRBJ2-7; a possible D gene is TRBD1 (6 bases). Germline values: CDR1 SGHNT, CDR2 YYREEE (reference sequence). The CDR3 covers 14 residues. The germline V and J ends were trimmed by 3 bases and 5 bases, with 15 bases remaining between them. The CDR3 sequence is CASSWVTGGNEQYF. Written as DNA, the CDR3 is TGTGCCAGCAGCTGGGTGACAGGTGGCAACGAGCAGTACTTC.

The V call is TRBV18, the J call TRBJ1-2, with TRBD1 matching over 9 bases. V dropped 4 bases and J dropped 6; count of bases not matched to a gene: 12. The germline V gene encodes CDR1 KGHSH and CDR2 LQKENI. The CDR3 runs to 16 residues. CDR3 protein: CASSLDRGFRRDGYTF. CDR3 DNA sequence: TGTGCCAGCTCACTCGACAGGGGGTTCCGTCGGGATGGCTACACCTTC.

The V and J genes are TRBV4-2 and TRBJ1-2; TRBD1 is a possible D gene (5 bases). The CDR3 has 16 amino acids. V was pared by 0 bases and J by 2 bases, with 13 bases between. CDR1 is LGHNA and CDR2 is YNFKEQ in the germline V gene. The CDR3 coding sequence is TGTGCCAGCAGCCAAGACCGGGGGGGTCTCAACTATGGCTACACCTTC. This gives the protein CASSQDRGGLNYGYTF.

Notes on this clone: Germline is not matched at one junction end, which may reflect a read error. Different DNA sequences within this sample yield the same CDR3. The rearrangement joins TRBV10-3 to TRBJ1-1; D perhaps matches TRBD1 (5 bases). Germline CDR1 reads ENHRY; CDR2 reads SYGVKD. CDR3 length equals 15 residues. The CDR3 loop is CAISHYGGANTEAFF. The CDR3 DNA reads as TGTGCTATCAGTCACTACGGCGGGGCCAACACTGAAGCTTTCTTT.

The chain couples TRBV28 to TRBJ2-1; TRBD1 matches 7 bases. Germline lookup yields CDR1 MDHEN and CDR2 SYDVKM. J was trimmed by 9 bases and V by 1 base; bases with no gene match: 6. This CDR3 comprises 14 residues. The CDR3 protein is CASSLSRGPFEQFF. CDR3 bases: TGTGCCAGCAGTTTATCGAGGGGGCCCTTTGAGCAGTTCTTC.

This clone was seen only a few times. The chain has TRBV2 and TRBJ2-7; the match to TRBD1 covers 7 bases. The CDR3 is 10 residues long. Losses at the gene ends were 5 bases for V and 10 bases for J; bases not matched to a gene: 2. CDR1 SNHLY and CDR2 FYNNEI come from the germline V gene. For the CDR3, the DNA is TGTGCCAGCAGTCGGGACAGCCAGTACTTC. This gives the protein CASSRDSQYF.

This rearrangement joins TRBV6-5 to TRBJ1-2, with 9 bases fitting TRBD1. The CDR3 spans 14 residues. V shed 3 bases, J shed 7 bases, and the junction held 6 bases outside the gene matches. Germline V gene lookup returns CDR1 MNHEY and CDR2 SVGAGI. CDR3 sequence (DNA): TGTGCCAGCAGTTATTCCGGGACAGGGCCTGGCTACACCTTC. This sequence encodes CASSYSGTGPGYTF.

The rearrangement uses TRBV7-9 and TRBJ1-1; no clear D gene. V was trimmed by 8 bases and J by 1 base, leaving 8 bases between them. This CDR3 has 12 amino acids. CDR1 SEHNR and CDR2 FQNEAQ come from the germline V gene (reference sequence). The CDR3 region is CASGRSNTEAFF. The CDR3, as DNA: TGTGCCAGCGGGCGATCGAACACTGAAGCTTTCTTT.

This clone was picked up many times. The chain carries TRBV2 and TRBJ2-6; possible D gene TRBD2, 6 bases. The V gene's germline CDR1 is SNHLY and CDR2 FYNNEI. Trimming removed 1 base from V and 4 bases from J, with 11 bases in between. There are 16 residues in the CDR3. The CDR3 nucleotides are TGTGCCAGCAGTGAAGAAGGGACTGGGGGGGCCAACGTCCTGACTTTC. Its protein product is CASSEEGTGGANVLTF. Complete variable domain (other parts from reference TRBV2 and TRBJ2-6): EPEVTQTPSHQVTQMGQEVILRCVPISNHLYFYWYRQILGQKVEFLVSFYNNEISEKSEIFDDQFSVERPDGSNFTLKIRSTKLEDSAMYFCASSEEGTGGANVLTFGAGSRLTVL.

The genes are TRBV7-2 and TRBJ2-5; no clear D. The CDR3 length is 15 residues. Per the germline V gene, CDR1 is SGHTA and CDR2 is FQGNSA. V lost 0 bases to trimming and J lost 2 bases, with 10 bases between them. The CDR3 nucleotides read TGTGCCAGCAGCTTAGCGAGTGGGCAGCAAGAGACCCAGTACTTC. This sequence encodes CASSLASGQQETQYF. Full variable domain (remainder filled in from reference TRBV7-2 and TRBJ2-5): GAGVSQSPSNKVTEKGKDVELRCDPISGHTALYWYRQSLGQGLEFLIYFQGNSAPDKSGLPSDRFSAERTGGSVSTLTIQRTQQEDSAVYLCASSLASGQQETQYFGPGTRLLVL.

The chain carries TRBV4-1 and TRBJ2-7; D unclear. The V and J ends lost 1 base and 0 bases respectively, with 10 bases between them. The CDR3 consists of 15 residues. Germline V lookup: CDR1 MGHRA, CDR2 YSYEKL. Here the CDR3 reads CASSQVAVGSYEQYF. The CDR3 nucleotides read TGCGCCAGCAGCCAAGTTGCGGTGGGCTCCTACGAGCAGTACTTC.

This chain joins TRBV6-6 and TRBJ1-2, with a tentative D call TRBD1 (5 bases). The CDR3 runs 14 residues. Germline V gene lookup returns CDR1 MNHNY and CDR2 SVGAGI (reference sequence). The V and J ends lost 0 bases and 8 bases respectively, with 13 bases between them. The CDR3 sequence: CASSYSPATEGYTF. CDR3 sequence (DNA): TGTGCCAGCAGTTACTCGCCAGCGACAGAGGGCTACACCTTC.

J is TRBJ1-5 and V is TRBV28; weak D call: TRBD1 (6 bases). From germline, CDR1 is MDHEN and CDR2 SYDVKM. The CDR3 covers 15 residues. Trimming shortened V by 6 bases and J by 2 bases, and 14 bases separated the two germline ends. The CDR3 DNA reads TGTGCCAGCAGGCCCTCTGGGGGCGGCAATCAGCCCCAGCATTTT. Its protein is CASRPSGGGNQPQHF.

The chain couples TRBV18 to TRBJ2-2; D gene uncertain. The CDR3 totals 12 residues. V dropped 3 bases and J dropped 7 bases, with 6 bases sitting between them. The germline V gene encodes CDR1 KGHSH and CDR2 LQKENI. The CDR3 DNA follows: TGTGCCAGCTCACCTCGGGTCGGGGAGCTGTTTTTT. Amino acid sequence: CASSPRVGELFF.

The chain links TRBV6-6 to TRBJ2-3; D remains ambiguous. The CDR3 totals 16 residues. V was cut by 4 bases and J by 5 bases, with 19 bases left in between. CDR1 and CDR2 (germline): MNHNY, SVGAGI (reference sequence). CDR3 sequence reads: CASSSGLGPLRDTQYF. DNA of the CDR3: TGTGCCAGCAGTTCCGGATTGGGCCCGCTCCGAGATACGCAGTATTTT.

The J gene is TRBJ2-3, the V gene TRBV27; TRBD2 agrees at 13 bases. J was trimmed by 4 bases and V by 7 bases; bases with no gene match: 5. The CDR3 spans 15 residues. Germline CDR1 MNHEY, CDR2 SMNVEV (reference sequence). The CDR3 spells CASTKLAGGPDTQYF. CDR3 nucleotides: TGTGCCAGCACCAAACTAGCGGGAGGGCCAGATACGCAGTATTTT.

The chain couples TRBV29-1 to TRBJ2-1; TRBD2 aligns across 13 bases. The trim removed 4 bases at V and 8 bases at J, leaving 2 bases unmatched. CDR3 size: 13 residues. CDR1 and CDR2 from the germline V gene are SQVTM and ANQGSEA. The CDR3 sequence is CSVGTSGSHEQFF. CDR3 DNA: TGCAGCGTTGGGACTAGCGGGAGCCATGAGCAGTTCTTC.

The V call is TRBV19, the J call TRBJ2-5, with TRBD2 matching 11 bases. This CDR3 region has 16 residues. CDR1 and CDR2 from the germline V gene are LNHDA and SQIVND (reference sequence). V was pared by 5 bases and J by 5 bases, with 10 bases of the junction left unmatched. CDR3 sequence reads: CASSVTTSGGSETQYF. The CDR3 DNA is TGTGCCAGTAGTGTCACCACTAGCGGGGGATCGGAGACCCAGTACTTC.

The sample holds one count of this clone. The chain employs TRBV6-5 and TRBJ2-7, with 8 bases that match TRBD1. Germline V gene data show CDR1 as MNHEY and CDR2 as SVGAGI. This CDR3 is built from 15 residues. V lost 6 bases to trimming and J lost 4 bases; unmatched junction nucleotides: 11. CDR3 DNA: TGTGCCAGCAGCCAGCCCGGGACAGGTTCTTACGAGCAGTACTTC. Its translation: CASSQPGTGSYEQYF.

This chain connects TRBV5-4 to TRBJ2-3; 7 nucleotides line up with TRBD1. The CDR3 contains 15 residues. The ends lost 0 bases at V and 4 bases at J; junction bases unmatched: 5. The germline gives CDR1 SGHNT, CDR2 YYREEE (reference sequence). This chain's CDR3 is CASSLDPTGSDTQYF. CDR3 in DNA: TGTGCCAGCAGCTTGGACCCGACAGGGTCAGATACGCAGTATTTT.

V is TRBV7-9 and J is TRBJ1-4; 9 bases fit TRBD1. This CDR3 is 15 amino acids long. Trimming cost V 5 bases and J 4 bases; bases outside gene matches: 5. From germline, CDR1 is SEHNR and CDR2 FQNEAQ (reference sequence). The CDR3 sequence is CASSLGQGHNEKLFF. The CDR3 DNA sequence: TGTGCCAGCAGCCTCGGACAGGGGCATAATGAAAAACTGTTTTTT.

J is TRBJ1-4 and V is TRBV5-1; weak D call: TRBD1 (5 bases). This CDR3 contains 17 residues. Trimming removed 0 bases at V and 4 bases at J, with 16 bases between. Germline V gene data show CDR1 as SGHRS and CDR2 as YFSETQ. CDR3 region: CASSLGQGGRFNEKLFF. CDR3 nucleotide sequence: TGCGCCAGCAGCTTGGGCCAGGGAGGACGTTTTAATGAAAAACTGTTTTTT. Full variable domain (missing parts from reference TRBV5-1 and TRBJ1-4): KAGVTQTPRYLIKTRGQQVTLSCSPISGHRSVSWYQQTPGQGLQFLFEYFSETQRNKGNFPGRFSGRQFSNSRSEMNVSTLELGDSALYLCASSLGQGGRFNEKLFFGSGTQLSVL.